This is a list of T cell receptor beta chains from one sample in a study of T cell clonotyping in hematopoietic cell transplantation. Only in-frame clones appear in the TCRdb table, and some are missing; sequencing was by immunoSEQ multiplex PCR. The sample includes 11,000 to 15,000 clones, 94% of them seen just once. Material: PBMCs, obtained 30 days after allogeneic stem cell transplant. The receptors shown here come from a male patient aged 55 to 69 who had an allogeneic stem cell transplant from an unrelated donor, so the T cells may come from the graft donor. Some clones in this sample may be carry-over from other donors' samples. The conserved cysteine and the conserved F or W are not part of the CDR3 here. Each record gives: CDR3 protein, V gene, J gene.

CDR3 protein: ASSIQGRDEKLF
V gene: TRBV19
J gene: TRBJ1-4

CDR3 protein: ASSQDWGRNEKLF
V gene: TRBV4-3
J gene: TRBJ1-4

CDR3 protein: ASMLSGTNEKLF
V gene: TRBV19
J gene: TRBJ1-4

CDR3 protein: ASSAAGTANTEAF
V gene: TRBV9
J gene: TRBJ1-1

CDR3 protein: ASSPLGQGREKLF
V gene: TRBV28
J gene: TRBJ1-4

CDR3 protein: ASSLTGKSNQPQH
V gene: TRBV5-5
J gene: TRBJ1-5

CDR3 protein: ASSFAGGSYEQY
V gene: TRBV27
J gene: TRBJ2-7

CDR3 protein: ASTVGGFGTEAF
V gene: TRBV5-1
J gene: TRBJ1-1

CDR3 protein: SVEGGNSYEQY
V gene: TRBV29-1
J gene: TRBJ2-7

CDR3 protein: ASSWAGGSYEQY
V gene: TRBV5-6
J gene: TRBJ2-7

CDR3 protein: ASSLGENTEAF
V gene: TRBV7-2
J gene: TRBJ1-1

CDR3 protein: ASSDLAGMLGRQF
V gene: TRBV13
J gene: TRBJ2-1

CDR3 protein: ASSAGRGDTQY
V gene: TRBV9
J gene: TRBJ2-3

CDR3 protein: AAGLYEQY
V gene: TRBV6-1
J gene: TRBJ2-7

CDR3 protein: ASSLVVGATGELF
V gene: TRBV7-9
J gene: TRBJ2-2

CDR3 protein: ASSGGVTDTQY
V gene: TRBV6-4
J gene: TRBJ2-3

CDR3 protein: ASSGLDRYGGYT
V gene: TRBV9
J gene: TRBJ1-2

CDR3 protein: ASSPRTENYGYT
V gene: TRBV5-6
J gene: TRBJ1-2

CDR3 protein: ASSLWATGELF
V gene: TRBV27
J gene: TRBJ2-2

CDR3 protein: ASSYDEHQRNSPLH
V gene: TRBV7-9
J gene: TRBJ1-6

CDR3 protein: ASSPSVSTDTQY
V gene: TRBV6-6
J gene: TRBJ2-3

CDR3 protein: ASSSTQGFYGYT
V gene: TRBV27
J gene: TRBJ1-2

CDR3 protein: ASSYLYGGSYNEQF
V gene: TRBV7-9
J gene: TRBJ2-1

CDR3 protein: ASSLGWVGETQY
V gene: TRBV11-2
J gene: TRBJ2-5

CDR3 protein: AWSVPGARTQY
V gene: TRBV30
J gene: TRBJ2-3

CDR3 protein: ASSLMSGTASSEAF
V gene: TRBV11-2
J gene: TRBJ1-1

CDR3 protein: ASSLGQAEITNYGYT
V gene: TRBV5-1
J gene: TRBJ1-2

CDR3 protein: ASNRGRGTDTQY
V gene: TRBV6-5
J gene: TRBJ2-3

CDR3 protein: ASSLRPLASYEQY
V gene: TRBV5-6
J gene: TRBJ2-7

CDR3 protein: ASSLAPGAIEAF
V gene: TRBV5-1
J gene: TRBJ1-1

CDR3 protein: ASSPNGPGTGNTIY
V gene: TRBV7-3
J gene: TRBJ1-3

CDR3 protein: SVVDQPNTEAF
V gene: TRBV29-1
J gene: TRBJ1-1

CDR3 protein: AWSVGGDNQPQH
V gene: TRBV30
J gene: TRBJ1-5

CDR3 protein: ASSYPRTAIYGYT
V gene: TRBV6-6
J gene: TRBJ1-2

CDR3 protein: ASSSPRGLIGYQETQY
V gene: TRBV5-1
J gene: TRBJ2-5

CDR3 protein: ASSSRGTGGPKNYGYT
V gene: TRBV5-1
J gene: TRBJ1-2

CDR3 protein: ASQGLNGETQY
V gene: TRBV2
J gene: TRBJ2-5

CDR3 protein: ASSPPGTTEQY
V gene: TRBV6-6
J gene: TRBJ2-7

CDR3 protein: ASSAIGGGTEAF
V gene: TRBV19
J gene: TRBJ1-1

CDR3 protein: ASSGGPGGEQY
V gene: TRBV6-1
J gene: TRBJ2-7

CDR3 protein: ASRLATQGSYEQY
V gene: TRBV12-2
J gene: TRBJ2-7